This T cell receptor (beta chain) was profiled in a study of cytomegalovirus exposure and HLA in healthy donors. Overall study findings and caveats: Analysis performed later found roughly 17,000 TCR beta sequences associated with HLA alleles at 0.05 false discovery rate. The listing of roughly 160 TCR beta chains classed them as cytomegalovirus-associated. A later analysis reported that several of the most significant clusters appeared to be linked to common viral pathogens, among them Epstein-Barr virus.

With regard to this clone: What it binds is unknown.

PCR used 60 Vbeta primers and 13 Jbeta primers. The repertoire was sequenced with immunoSEQ multiplex PCR; TCRdb's copy has only in-frame clones and lacks some. The data contain approximately 140,000 clones, about 80% of them singletons. Trimming removed 3 bases from V and 5 bases from J, with 10 bases in between. This CDR3 has 13 amino acids. Germline V gives CDR1 MDHEN, CDR2 SYDVKM. This receptor was obtained from a male donor in good health and CMV-seropositive. Sequencing was performed on PBMCs. The genes are TRBV28 and TRBJ1-1; the D gene is possibly TRBD1 (5 bases). The CDR3 nucleotides read TGTGCCAGCAGTTTTAAGGGGCAGACTGAAGCTTTCTTT. Protein sequence: CASSFKGQTEAFF.